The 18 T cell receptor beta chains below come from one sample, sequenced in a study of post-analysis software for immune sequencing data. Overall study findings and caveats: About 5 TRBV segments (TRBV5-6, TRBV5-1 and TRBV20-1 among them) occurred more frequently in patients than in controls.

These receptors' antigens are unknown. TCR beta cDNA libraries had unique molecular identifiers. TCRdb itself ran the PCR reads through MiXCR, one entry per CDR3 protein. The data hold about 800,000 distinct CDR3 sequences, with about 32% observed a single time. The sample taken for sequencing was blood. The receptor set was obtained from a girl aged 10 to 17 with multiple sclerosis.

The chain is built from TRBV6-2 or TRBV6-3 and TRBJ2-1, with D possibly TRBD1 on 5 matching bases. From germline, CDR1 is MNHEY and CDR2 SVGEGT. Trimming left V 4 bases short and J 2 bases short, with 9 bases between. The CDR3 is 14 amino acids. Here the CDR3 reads CASSLAQAYNEQFF. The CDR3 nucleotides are TGTGCCAGCAGTTTAGCACAGGCCTACAATGAGCAGTTCTTC.

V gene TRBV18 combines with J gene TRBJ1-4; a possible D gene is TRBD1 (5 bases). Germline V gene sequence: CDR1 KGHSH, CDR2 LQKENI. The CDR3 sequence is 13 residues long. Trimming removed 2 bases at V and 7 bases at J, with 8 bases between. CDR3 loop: CASSPIRAEKLFF. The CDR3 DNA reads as TGTGCCAGCTCACCAATCAGGGCTGAAAAACTGTTTTTT.

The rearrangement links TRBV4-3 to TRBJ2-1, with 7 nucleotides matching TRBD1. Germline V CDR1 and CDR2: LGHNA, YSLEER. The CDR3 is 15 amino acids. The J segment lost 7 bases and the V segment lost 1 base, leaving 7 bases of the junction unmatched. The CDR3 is CASSQGTGPPNEQFF. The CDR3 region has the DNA TGCGCCAGCAGCCAAGGGACAGGTCCCCCTAATGAGCAGTTCTTC.

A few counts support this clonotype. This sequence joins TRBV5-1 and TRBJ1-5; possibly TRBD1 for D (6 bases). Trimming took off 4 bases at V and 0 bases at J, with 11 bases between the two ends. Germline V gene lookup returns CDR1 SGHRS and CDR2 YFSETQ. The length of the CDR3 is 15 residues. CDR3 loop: CASSREGDSNQPQHF. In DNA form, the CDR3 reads TGCGCCAGCAGCCGAGAGGGGGATAGCAATCAGCCCCAGCATTTT.

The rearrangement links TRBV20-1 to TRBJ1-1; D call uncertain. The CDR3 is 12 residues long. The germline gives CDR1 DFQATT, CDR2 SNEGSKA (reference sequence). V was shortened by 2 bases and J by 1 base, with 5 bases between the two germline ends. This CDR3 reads CSARWGNTEAFF. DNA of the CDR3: TGCAGTGCTAGATGGGGGAACACTGAAGCTTTCTTT.

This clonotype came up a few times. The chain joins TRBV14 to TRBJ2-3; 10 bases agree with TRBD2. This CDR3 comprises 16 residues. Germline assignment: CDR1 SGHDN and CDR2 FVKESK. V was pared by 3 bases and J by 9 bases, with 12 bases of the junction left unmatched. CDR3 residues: CASSHRAGGPTQTQYF. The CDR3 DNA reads TGTGCCAGCAGCCACCGAGCGGGAGGGCCGACACAGACGCAGTATTTT.

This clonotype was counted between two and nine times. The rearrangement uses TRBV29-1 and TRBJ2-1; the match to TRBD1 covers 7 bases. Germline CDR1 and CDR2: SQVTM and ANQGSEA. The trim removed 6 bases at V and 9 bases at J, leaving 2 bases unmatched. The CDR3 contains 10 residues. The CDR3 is CSVRGPEQFF. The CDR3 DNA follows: TGCAGCGTGAGGGGGCCTGAGCAGTTCTTC.

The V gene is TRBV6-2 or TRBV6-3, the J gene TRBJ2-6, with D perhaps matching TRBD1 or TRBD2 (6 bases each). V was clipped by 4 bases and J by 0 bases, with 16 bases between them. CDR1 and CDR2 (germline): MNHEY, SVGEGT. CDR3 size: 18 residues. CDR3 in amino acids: CASSCPRDTGSGANVLTF. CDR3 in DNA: TGTGCCAGCAGTTGTCCGCGGGACACCGGCTCTGGGGCCAACGTCCTGACTTTC.

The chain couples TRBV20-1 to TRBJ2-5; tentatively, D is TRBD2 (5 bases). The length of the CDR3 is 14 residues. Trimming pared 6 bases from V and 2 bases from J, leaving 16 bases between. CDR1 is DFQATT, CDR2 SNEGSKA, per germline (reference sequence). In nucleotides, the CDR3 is TGCAGTGCCCCTAGCCGGACCAGGCAAGAGACCCAGTACTTC. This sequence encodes CSAPSRTRQETQYF.

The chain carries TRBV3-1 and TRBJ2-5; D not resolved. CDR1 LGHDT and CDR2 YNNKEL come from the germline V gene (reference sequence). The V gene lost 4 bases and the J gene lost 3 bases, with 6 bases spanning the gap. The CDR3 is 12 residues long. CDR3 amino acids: CASSRPKETQYF. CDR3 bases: TGTGCCAGCAGCCGGCCGAAAGAGACCCAGTACTTC.

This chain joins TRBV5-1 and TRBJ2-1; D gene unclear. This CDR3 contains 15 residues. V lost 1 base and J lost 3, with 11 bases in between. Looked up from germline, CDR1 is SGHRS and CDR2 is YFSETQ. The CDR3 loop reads CASSLTVQSYNEQFF. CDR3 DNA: TGCGCCAGCAGCTTGACTGTACAGAGCTACAATGAGCAGTTCTTC. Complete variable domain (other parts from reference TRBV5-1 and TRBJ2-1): KAGVTQTPRYLIKTRGQQVTLSCSPISGHRSVSWYQQTPGQGLQFLFEYFSETQRNKGNFPGRFSGRQFSNSRSEMNVSTLELGDSALYLCASSLTVQSYNEQFFGPGTRLTVL.

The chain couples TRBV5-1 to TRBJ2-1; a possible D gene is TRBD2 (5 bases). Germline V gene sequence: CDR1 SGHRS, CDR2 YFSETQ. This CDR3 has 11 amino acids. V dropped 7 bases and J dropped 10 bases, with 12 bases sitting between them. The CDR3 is CASGLGREQFF. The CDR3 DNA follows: TGCGCCAGCGGACTCGGACGGGAGCAGTTCTTC.

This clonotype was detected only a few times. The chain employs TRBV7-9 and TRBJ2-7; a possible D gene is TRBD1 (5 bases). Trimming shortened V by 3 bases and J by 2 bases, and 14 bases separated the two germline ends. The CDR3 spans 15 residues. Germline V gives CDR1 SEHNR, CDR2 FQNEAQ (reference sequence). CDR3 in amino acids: CASSFSWGLAYEQYF. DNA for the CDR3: TGTGCCAGCAGCTTTTCATGGGGCCTCGCCTACGAGCAGTACTTC.

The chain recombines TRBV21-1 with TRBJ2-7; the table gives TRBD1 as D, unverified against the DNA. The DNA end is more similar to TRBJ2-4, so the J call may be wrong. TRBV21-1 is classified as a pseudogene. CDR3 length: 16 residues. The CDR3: CASSKDRAQGKNIQYF. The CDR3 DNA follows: TGTGCCAGCAGCAAAGACCGGGCACAAGGGAAAAACATTCAGTACTTC.

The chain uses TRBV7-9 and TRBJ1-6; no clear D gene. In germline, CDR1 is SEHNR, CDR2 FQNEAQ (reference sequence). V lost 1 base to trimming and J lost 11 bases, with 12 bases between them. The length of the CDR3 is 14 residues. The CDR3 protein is CASSLGVDLTPLHF. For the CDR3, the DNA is TGTGCCAGCAGCTTAGGGGTTGACCTGACACCCCTCCACTTT.

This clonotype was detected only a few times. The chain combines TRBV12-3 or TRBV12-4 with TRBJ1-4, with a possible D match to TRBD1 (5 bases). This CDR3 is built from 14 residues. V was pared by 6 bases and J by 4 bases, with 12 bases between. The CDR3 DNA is TGTGCCAGCAGGGCAGGGCTTGGTAATGAAAAACTGTTTTTT. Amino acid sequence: CASRAGLGNEKLFF.

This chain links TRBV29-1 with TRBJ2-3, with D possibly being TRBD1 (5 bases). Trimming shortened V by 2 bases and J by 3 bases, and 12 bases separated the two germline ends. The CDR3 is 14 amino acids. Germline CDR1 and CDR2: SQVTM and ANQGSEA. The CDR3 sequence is CSVESWGETDTQYF. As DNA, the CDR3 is TGCAGCGTTGAAAGTTGGGGCGAGACAGATACGCAGTATTTT.

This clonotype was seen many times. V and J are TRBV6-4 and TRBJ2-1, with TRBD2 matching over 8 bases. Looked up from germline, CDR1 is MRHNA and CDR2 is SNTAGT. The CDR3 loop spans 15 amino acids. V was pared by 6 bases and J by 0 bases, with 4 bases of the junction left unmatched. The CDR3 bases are TGTGCCAGCAGCGAGACTAGCGACTCCTACAATGAGCAGTTCTTC. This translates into CASSETSDSYNEQFF.